This TCR beta chain originates from a study of T cell responses to AZD1222 COVID-19 vaccine. This clone was seen just once. This CDR3 has 14 residues. V was trimmed by 0 bases and J by 4 bases, leaving 8 bases between them. Germline loops: CDR1 SGDLS, CDR2 YYNGEE. Here immunoSEQ multiplex PCR was the method, and the copy in TCRdb shows in-frame clones only, minus some. The table has about 110,000 clones, approximately 96% seen once. J is TRBJ1-3 and V is TRBV9; a possible D gene is TRBD1 (5 bases). This clonotype was sampled from an adult in good health. Source: peripheral blood, taken on day 0 of AZD1222 vaccination. The CDR3 sequence is CASSVGTMGNTIYF. CDR3 DNA: TGTGCCAGCAGCGTAGGGACAATGGGAAACACCATATATTTT.